The rows below give T cell receptor beta chains drawn from one sample of a study of blood T cell repertoires in COVID-19. Assay: immunoSEQ multiplex PCR; the TCRdb copy retains only in-frame clones and omits some. The sample lists 300,000 to 450,000 clones; around 85% were seen once. Source material: peripheral blood. The receptors come from a woman younger than 35 with acute or convalescent COVID-19. CDR3s include the opening cysteine and the closing phenylalanine or tryptophan. A D gene is named only where the DNA matches it firmly.

>TRBV28|-
CASSFRDTRDTIYF
>TRBV9|TRBD1
CASSGDRGRTEAFF
>TRBV4-1|TRBD1
CASSRRTGDQQPQHF
>TRBV5-6|-
CASSLDPGSYEQYF
>TRBV2|-
CAGGTRDTQYF
>TRBV9|TRBD2
CASSVMGGTGELFF
>TRBV10-1|-
CASLSGCGYEQYF
>TRBV7-2|-
CASSPGTQRNTIYF
>TRBV3-1/TRBV3-2|-
CASSQDLTGVESGYTF
>TRBV19|TRBD1
CASSPGQGIYGYTF
>TRBV5-1|TRBD2
CASSGLAGLEQFF
>TRBV20-1|-
CSARRGNEAFF
>TRBV9|TRBD1
CASSARRDSLIYGYTF
>TRBV6-1|-
CASSEVQGTEAFF
>TRBV3-1/TRBV3-2|TRBD1
CASSPKGTVSGNTIYF
>TRBV13|TRBD1
CASSWDRATEAFF
>TRBV19|TRBD1
CASSGQGETGELFF
>TRBV7-9|-
CASSSGGQHGNTIYF
>TRBV5-4|-
CASSLAASQQTQYF
>TRBV5-1|TRBD2
CASSPGLASPWVEQFF
>TRBV4-2|-
CASSQTGGTNTEAFF
>TRBV2|TRBD1
CASSLPGDRVESPLHF
>TRBV12-3/TRBV12-4|-
CASRRGRNEKLFF
>TRBV5-4|-
CASSPDRDNTEAFF
>TRBV6-2/TRBV6-3|TRBD1
CASSYLDRDNSPLHF
>TRBV7-3|TRBD1
CASSLTDRGDGYTF
>TRBV10-2|TRBD2
CASSDPSGRYGGELFF
>TRBV20-1|TRBD1
CSASKGATEAFF